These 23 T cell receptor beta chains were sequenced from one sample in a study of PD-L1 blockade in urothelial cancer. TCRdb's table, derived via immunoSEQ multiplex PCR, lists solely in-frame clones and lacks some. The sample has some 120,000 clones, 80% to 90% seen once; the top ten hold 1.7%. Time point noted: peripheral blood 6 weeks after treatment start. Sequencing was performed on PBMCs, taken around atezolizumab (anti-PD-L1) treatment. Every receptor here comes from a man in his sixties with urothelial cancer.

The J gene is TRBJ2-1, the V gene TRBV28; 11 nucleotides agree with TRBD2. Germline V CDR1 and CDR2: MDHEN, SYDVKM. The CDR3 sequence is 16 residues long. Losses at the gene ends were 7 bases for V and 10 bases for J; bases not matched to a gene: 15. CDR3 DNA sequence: TGTGCCAGCACCCCGAGTTTGGGACTAGCGGCGGAGGAGCAGTTCTTC. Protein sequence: CASTPSLGLAAEEQFF. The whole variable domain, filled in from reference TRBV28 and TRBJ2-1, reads DVKVTQSSRYLVKRTGEKVFLECVQDMDHENMFWYRQDPGLGLRLIYFSYDVKMKEKGDIPEGYSVSREKKERFSLILESASTNQTSMYLCASTPSLGLAAEEQFFGPGTRLTVL.

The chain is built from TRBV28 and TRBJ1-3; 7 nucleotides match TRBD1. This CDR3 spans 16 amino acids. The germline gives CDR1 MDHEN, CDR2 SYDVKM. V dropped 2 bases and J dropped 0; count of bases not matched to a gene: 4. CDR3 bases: TGTGCCAGCAGTTTACGTCCAGGGGGCTCTGGAAACACCATATATTTT. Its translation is CASSLRPGGSGNTIYF.

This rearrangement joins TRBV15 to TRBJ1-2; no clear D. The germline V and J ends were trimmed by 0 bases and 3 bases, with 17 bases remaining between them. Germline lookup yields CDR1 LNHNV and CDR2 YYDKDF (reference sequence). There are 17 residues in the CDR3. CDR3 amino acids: CATSRDLNSHPDYGYTF. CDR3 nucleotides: TGTGCCACCAGCAGAGATCTCAACAGCCATCCTGACTATGGCTACACCTTC. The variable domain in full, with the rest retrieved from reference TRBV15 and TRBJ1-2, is DAMVIQNPRYQVTQFGKPVTLSCSQTLNHNVMYWYQQKSSQAPKLLFHYYDKDFNNEADTPDNFQSRRPNTSFCFLDIRSPGLGDTAMYLCATSRDLNSHPDYGYTFGSGTRLTVV.

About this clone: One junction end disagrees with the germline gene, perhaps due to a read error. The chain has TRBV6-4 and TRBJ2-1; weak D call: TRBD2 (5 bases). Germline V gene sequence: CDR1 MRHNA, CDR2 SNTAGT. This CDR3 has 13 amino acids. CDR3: CASSPQAGNGQFF. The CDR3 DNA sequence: TGTGCCAGCAGCCCCCAGGCGGGTAATGGGCAGTTCTTC.

The CDR3: CASSPRLAGGRYEQFF. The CDR3 region has the DNA TGTGCCAGCAGCCCCCGACTAGCGGGGGGGCGGTATGAGCAGTTCTTC. This chain connects TRBV7-3 to TRBJ2-1; 14 bases are shared with TRBD2. Per germline, CDR1 SGHTA and CDR2 FQGTGA. V lost 5 bases, J lost 8 bases, and 8 bases stayed unmatched. The CDR3 runs to 16 residues.

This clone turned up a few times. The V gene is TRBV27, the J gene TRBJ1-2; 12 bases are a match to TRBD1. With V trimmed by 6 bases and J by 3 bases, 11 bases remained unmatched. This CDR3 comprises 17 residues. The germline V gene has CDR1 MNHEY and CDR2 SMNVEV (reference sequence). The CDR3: CASRDPGQGAQDYGYTF. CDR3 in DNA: TGTGCCAGCAGGGACCCGGGACAGGGGGCACAGGACTATGGCTACACCTTC.

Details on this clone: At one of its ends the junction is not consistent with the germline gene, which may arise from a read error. CDR3 in amino acids: CASGQFWRGGIGQETQYF. The DNA for the CDR3 is TGCGCCAGCGGCCAATTCTGGCGGGGGGGAATTGGCCAAGAGACCCAGTACTTC. This rearrangement joins TRBV4-3 to TRBJ2-5; TRBD2 aligns across 9 bases. This CDR3 spans 18 amino acids. Germline CDR1 is LGHNA and CDR2 is YSLEER.

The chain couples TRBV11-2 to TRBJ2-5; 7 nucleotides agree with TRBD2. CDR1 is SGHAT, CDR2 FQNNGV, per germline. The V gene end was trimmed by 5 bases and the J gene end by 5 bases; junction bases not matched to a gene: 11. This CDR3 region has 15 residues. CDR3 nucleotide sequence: TGTGCCAGCAGCCCATATAGTGGGGGAGGGGAGACCCAGTACTTC. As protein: CASSPYSGGGETQYF.

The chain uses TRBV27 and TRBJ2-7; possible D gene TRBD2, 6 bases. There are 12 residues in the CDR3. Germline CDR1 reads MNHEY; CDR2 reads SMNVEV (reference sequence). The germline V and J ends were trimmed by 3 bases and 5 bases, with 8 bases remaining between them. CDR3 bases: TGTGCCAGCAGTTTTCGGGGGAACGAGCAGTACTTC. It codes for CASSFRGNEQYF.

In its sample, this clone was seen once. The CDR3 coding sequence is TGTGCCAGCAACCTGGACAGACTTAACTATGGCTACACCTTC. As protein: CASNLDRLNYGYTF. The rearrangement joins TRBV5-4 to TRBJ1-2, with D perhaps TRBD1 (6 bases). This CDR3 has 14 residues. V lost 6 bases and J 1 base, leaving 13 bases between the germline ends. Germline V CDR1 and CDR2: SGHNT, YYREEE (reference sequence).

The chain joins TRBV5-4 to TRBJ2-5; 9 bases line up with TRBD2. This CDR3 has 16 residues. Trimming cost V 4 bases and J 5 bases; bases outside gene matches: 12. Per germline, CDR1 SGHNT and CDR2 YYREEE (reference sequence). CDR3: CASSLLLGAGGETQYF. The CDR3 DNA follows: TGTGCCAGCAGCCTATTACTGGGGGCGGGGGGGGAGACCCAGTACTTC.

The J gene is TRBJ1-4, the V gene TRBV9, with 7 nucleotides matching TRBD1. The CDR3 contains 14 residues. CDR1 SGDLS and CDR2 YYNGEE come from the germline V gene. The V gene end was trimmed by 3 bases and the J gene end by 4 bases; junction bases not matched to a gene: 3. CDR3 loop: CASSGTGVNEKLFF. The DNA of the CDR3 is TGTGCCAGCAGCGGGACAGGCGTTAATGAAAAACTGTTTTTT. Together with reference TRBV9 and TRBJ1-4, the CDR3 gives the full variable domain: DSGVTQTPKHLITATGQRVTLRCSPRSGDLSVYWYQQSLDQGLQFLIQYYNGEERAKGNILERFSAQQFPDLHSELNLSSLELGDSALYFCASSGTGVNEKLFFGSGTQLSVL.

CDR3 nucleotide sequence: TGTGCCAGTAGTATGGGTGCCCGACTAGCGGGATCCAATGAGCAGTTCTTC. This gives the protein CASSMGARLAGSNEQFF. The J gene is TRBJ2-1, the V gene TRBV19, with 11 positions matching TRBD2. Germline-derived CDR1 and CDR2 are LNHDA and SQIVND (reference sequence). This CDR3 contains 17 residues. V shed 3 bases and J 6 bases; nucleotides not matched to a gene: 10.

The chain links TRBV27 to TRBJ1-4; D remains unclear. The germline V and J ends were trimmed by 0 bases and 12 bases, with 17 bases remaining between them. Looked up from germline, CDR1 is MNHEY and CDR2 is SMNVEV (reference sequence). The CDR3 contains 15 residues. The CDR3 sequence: CASSLSTLLGAQLFF. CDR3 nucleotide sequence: TGTGCCAGCAGTTTATCCACCCTCCTGGGAGCTCAACTGTTTTTT.

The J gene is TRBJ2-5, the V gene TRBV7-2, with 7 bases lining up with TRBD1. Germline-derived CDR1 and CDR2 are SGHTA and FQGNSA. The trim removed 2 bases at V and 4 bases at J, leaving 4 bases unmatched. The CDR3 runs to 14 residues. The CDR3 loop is CASSLRQGVETQYF. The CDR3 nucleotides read TGTGCCAGCAGCTTAAGACAGGGAGTAGAGACCCAGTACTTC.

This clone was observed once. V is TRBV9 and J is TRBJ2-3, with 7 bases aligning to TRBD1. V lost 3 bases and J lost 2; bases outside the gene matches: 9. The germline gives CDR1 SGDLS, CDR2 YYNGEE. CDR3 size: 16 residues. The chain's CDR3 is CASSGMTGSNTDTQYF. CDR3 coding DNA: TGTGCCAGCAGCGGAATGACAGGGTCTAACACAGATACGCAGTATTTT. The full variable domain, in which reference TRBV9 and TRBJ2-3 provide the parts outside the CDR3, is DSGVTQTPKHLITATGQRVTLRCSPRSGDLSVYWYQQSLDQGLQFLIQYYNGEERAKGNILERFSAQQFPDLHSELNLSSLELGDSALYFCASSGMTGSNTDTQYFGPGTRLTVL.

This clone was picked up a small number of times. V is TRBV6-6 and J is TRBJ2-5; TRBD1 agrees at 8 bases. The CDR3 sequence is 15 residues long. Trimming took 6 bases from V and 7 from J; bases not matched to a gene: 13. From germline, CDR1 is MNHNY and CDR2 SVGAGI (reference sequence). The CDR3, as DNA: TGTGCCAGCAGCGCGTCGGCAGGGGGCGCGGGGACCCAGTACTTC. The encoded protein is CASSASAGGAGTQYF.

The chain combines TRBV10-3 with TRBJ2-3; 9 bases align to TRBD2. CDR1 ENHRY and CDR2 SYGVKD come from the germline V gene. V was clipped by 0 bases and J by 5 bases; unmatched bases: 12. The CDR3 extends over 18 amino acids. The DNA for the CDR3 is TGTGCCATCAGTGAGTCGAGTCGCGGGAGGGCCGGAGGAGATACGCAGTATTTT. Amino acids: CAISESSRGRAGGDTQYF.

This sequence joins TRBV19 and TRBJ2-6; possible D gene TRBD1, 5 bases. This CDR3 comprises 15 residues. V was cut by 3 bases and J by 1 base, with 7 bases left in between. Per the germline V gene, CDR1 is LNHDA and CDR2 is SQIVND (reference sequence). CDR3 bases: TGTGCCAGTAGTATGGGGCCGTCTGGGGCCAACGTCCTGACTTTC. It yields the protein CASSMGPSGANVLTF.

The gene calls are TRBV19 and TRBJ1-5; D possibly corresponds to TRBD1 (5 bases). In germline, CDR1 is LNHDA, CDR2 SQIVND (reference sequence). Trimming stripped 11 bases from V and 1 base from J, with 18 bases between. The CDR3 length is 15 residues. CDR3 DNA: TGTGCCTCCAGGGAGGGAGTTGGGAGCAATCAGCCCCAGCATTTT. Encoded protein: CASREGVGSNQPQHF.

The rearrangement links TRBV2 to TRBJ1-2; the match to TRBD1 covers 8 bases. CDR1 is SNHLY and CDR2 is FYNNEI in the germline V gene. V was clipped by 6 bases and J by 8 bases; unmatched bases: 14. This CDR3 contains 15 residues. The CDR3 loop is CASRHPGQEGRGYTF. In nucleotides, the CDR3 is TGTGCCAGCAGACATCCGGGACAGGAGGGGCGAGGCTACACCTTC.

This CDR3 reads CASQGAASESQGYTF. The CDR3 nucleotides are TGTGCCAGCCAGGGGGCCGCGAGTGAGTCGCAGGGCTACACCTTC. V is TRBV28 and J is TRBJ1-2, with 8 bases matching TRBD1. The CDR3 loop spans 15 amino acids. The V gene end was trimmed by 8 bases and the J gene end by 8 bases; junction bases not matched to a gene: 16. CDR1 is MDHEN, CDR2 SYDVKM, per germline.

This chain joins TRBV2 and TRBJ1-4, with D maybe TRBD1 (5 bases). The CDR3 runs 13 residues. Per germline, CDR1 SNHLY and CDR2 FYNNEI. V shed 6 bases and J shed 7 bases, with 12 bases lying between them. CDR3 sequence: CASRTGPGEKLFF. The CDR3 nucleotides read TGTGCCAGCAGAACAGGTCCGGGTGAAAAACTGTTTTTT. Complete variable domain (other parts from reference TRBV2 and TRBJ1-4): EPEVTQTPSHQVTQMGQEVILRCVPISNHLYFYWYRQILGQKVEFLVSFYNNEISEKSEIFDDQFSVERPDGSNFTLKIRSTKLEDSAMYFCASRTGPGEKLFFGSGTQLSVL.